This T cell receptor (beta chain) derives from a study of T cells in tumors and immune-related adverse events (dated by TCRdb to the early 2020s). This clone was recorded only once. Its antigen specificity is not known. The record has no base qualities; no much larger clone is one base away. The V and J ends are trimmed by 2 bases and 9 bases, leaving 14 bases between them. Sequences SNHLY (CDR1) and FYNNEI (CDR2) are obtained from the germline V gene. The CDR3 numbers 14 residues from cysteine through phenylalanine. Of all the DNA, just the CDR3 is kept, 42 bases in frame from base 1. The label giving this sample's treatment or condition can be read as: nivolumab (PD-1 blockade) given before sampling. The DNeasy Blood and Tissue Kit was used to extract DNA from the formalin-fixed paraffin-embedded specimens. The TCR beta locus was amplified and sequenced using the immunoSEQ assay, from which bulk TCR Vbeta CDR3 data were obtained. Concerning the study's data processing: CDR3s were excluded if they were non-productive, were shorter than 7 amino acids, or did not start with C or end with F/W. Analysis was restricted to specimens with at least 1000 reads, and clonotypes were defined at the amino acid level. Clonality was calculated as 1 minus Pielou's evenness. Library sizes were equalized by abundance-weighted random subsampling with replacement, which was repeated 100 times so that 95% confidence intervals could be reported. The Morisita overlap index was used to quantify repertoire overlap, and the top 40 clones in each specimen were examined for overlap with the irAE. The clones in this table, taken by TCRdb from immuneACCESS, are in-frame only. Not every clone is retained; where verified, under half of the shortfall comes from an unresolved V gene, and the cause of the rest is unknown. Clone size and V and J calls were adopted from that table, with D and trimming inferred from the DNA. For this sample there are around 8,300 clones; 94% appear just once. About 2% of the sample rests with the top ten.

The sequence joins TRBV2 to TRBJ1-5; tentative D gene TRBD1, with 5 bases matching. Here the sequenced sample was lymph node tissue, taken from a patient treated with anti-PD-1 therapy. The source is a female donor with metastatic renal cell carcinoma. The nucleotides are TGTGCCAGCAGTGAATCAGGGTTAGGTCTGCCCCAGCATTTT. This codes for CASSESGLGLPQHF.